This T cell receptor (beta chain) was captured by sequencing in a study of cytomegalovirus exposure and HLA in healthy donors. Details on this clone: The antigen is not known.

Study observations and caveats: Overall, approximately 150 TCR beta chains were annotated as cytomegalovirus-associated.

CDR3 length: 13 residues. Germline V gene lookup returns CDR1 KGHSH and CDR2 LQKENI. The V end was cut by 0 bases, the J end by 4 bases, with 6 bases between. The PCR ran on 60 Vbeta and 13 Jbeta primers. Assay: immunoSEQ multiplex PCR; the TCRdb copy retains only in-frame clones and omits some. In the table there are 99,000 or so clones, about 80% of which are singletons. The chain links TRBV18 to TRBJ2-5, with D possibly matching TRBD2 (5 bases). The sequenced material came from PBMCs. The clonotype comes from a man in his 60s in good health and CMV-seropositive. The CDR3, as DNA: TGTGCCAGCTCACCACCCCGGGGAGAGACCCAGTACTTC. Encoded protein: CASSPPRGETQYF.